The clone carrying this T cell receptor beta chain has just a few counts. Ranging in age from about 6 to 90, the donors were healthy Caucasian individuals from Russia. Each donor had 8 to 10 milliliters of peripheral blood drawn. Primers used in a second PCR of roughly 7 to 12 cycles were a sample-barcoded 5' primer and a J-beta primer mix. Paired-end reads containing CDR3 totaled no fewer than 2.5 million for each sample. TCRdb reanalysed the 5' RACE reads using MiXCR and keeps one entry per CDR3 protein. Here the sample spans hundreds of thousands of distinct CDR3 sequences, over 45% being singletons. These data come from a study of blood T cells in healthy people across ages. The CDR3 totals 14 residues. CDR1 is SGHTA and CDR2 is FQGTGA in the germline V gene. V dropped 1 base and J dropped 6 bases, with 12 bases sitting between them.

Sequencing input: blood. This sequence joins TRBV7-3 and TRBJ1-2; D is unresolved. This TCR was sampled from a woman aged 55-70 years in good health. The CDR3 region has the DNA TGTGCCAGCAGCTTAAATCGGGTCGGAGATGGCTACACCTTC. This sequence encodes CASSLNRVGDGYTF.